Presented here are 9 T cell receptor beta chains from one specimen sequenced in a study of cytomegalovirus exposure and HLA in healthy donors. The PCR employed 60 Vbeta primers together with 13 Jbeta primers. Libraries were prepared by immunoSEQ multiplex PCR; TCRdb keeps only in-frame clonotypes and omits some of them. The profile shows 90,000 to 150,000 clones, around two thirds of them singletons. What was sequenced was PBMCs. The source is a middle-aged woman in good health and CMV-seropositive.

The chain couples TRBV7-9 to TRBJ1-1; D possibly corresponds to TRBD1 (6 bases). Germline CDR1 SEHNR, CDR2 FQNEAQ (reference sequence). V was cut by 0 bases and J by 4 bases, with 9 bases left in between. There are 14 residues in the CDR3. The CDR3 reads CASSLAGAGTEAFF. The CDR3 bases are TGTGCCAGCAGCTTAGCGGGGGCCGGCACTGAAGCTTTCTTT.

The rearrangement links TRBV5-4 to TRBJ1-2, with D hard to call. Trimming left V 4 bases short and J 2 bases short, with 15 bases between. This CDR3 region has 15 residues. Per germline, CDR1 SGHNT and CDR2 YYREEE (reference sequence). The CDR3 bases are TGTGCCAGCAGCCTCCCGAGTAGCGCGAACTATGGCTACACCTTC. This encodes CASSLPSSANYGYTF.

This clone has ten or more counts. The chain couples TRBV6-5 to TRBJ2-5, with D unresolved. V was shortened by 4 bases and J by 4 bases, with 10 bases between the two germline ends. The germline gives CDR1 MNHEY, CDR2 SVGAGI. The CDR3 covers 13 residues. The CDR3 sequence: CASSFLGSETQYF. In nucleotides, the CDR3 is TGTGCCAGCAGTTTCCTAGGTTCAGAGACCCAGTACTTC.

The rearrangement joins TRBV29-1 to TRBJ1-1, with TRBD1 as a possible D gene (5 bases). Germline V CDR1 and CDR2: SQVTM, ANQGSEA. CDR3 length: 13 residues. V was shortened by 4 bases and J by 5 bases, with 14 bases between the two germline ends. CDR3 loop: CSVVRRDKTEAFF. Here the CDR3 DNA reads TGCAGCGTTGTACGCAGGGATAAAACTGAAGCTTTCTTT.

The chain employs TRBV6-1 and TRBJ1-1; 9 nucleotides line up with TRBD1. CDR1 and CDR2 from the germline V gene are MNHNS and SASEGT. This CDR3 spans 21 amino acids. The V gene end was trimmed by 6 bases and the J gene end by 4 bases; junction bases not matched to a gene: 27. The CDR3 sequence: CASREKKLQSTGGAVSTEAFF. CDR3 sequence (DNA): TGTGCCAGCAGAGAAAAAAAATTACAAAGTACAGGGGGCGCAGTAAGCACTGAAGCTTTCTTT.

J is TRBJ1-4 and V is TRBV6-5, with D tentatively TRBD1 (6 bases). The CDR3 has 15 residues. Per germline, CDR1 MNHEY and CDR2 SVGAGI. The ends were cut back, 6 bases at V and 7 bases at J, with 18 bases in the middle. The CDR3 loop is CASRLGGGGGEKLFF. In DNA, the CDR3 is TGTGCCAGCAGACTAGGTGGGGGGGGCGGTGAAAAACTGTTTTTT.

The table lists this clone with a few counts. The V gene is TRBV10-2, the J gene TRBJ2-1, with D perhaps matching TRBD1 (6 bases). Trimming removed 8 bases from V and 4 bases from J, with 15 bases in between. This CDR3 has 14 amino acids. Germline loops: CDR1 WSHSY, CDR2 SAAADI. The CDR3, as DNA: TGCGCCAGCGTGGAAGGGGGATCATACAATGAGCAGTTCTTC. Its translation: CASVEGGSYNEQFF.

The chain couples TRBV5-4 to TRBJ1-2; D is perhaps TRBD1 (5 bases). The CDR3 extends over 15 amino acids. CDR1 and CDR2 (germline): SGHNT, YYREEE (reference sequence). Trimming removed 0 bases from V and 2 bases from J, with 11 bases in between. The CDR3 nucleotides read TGTGCCAGCAGCTTGGACGGGGGACCCAACTATGGCTACACCTTC. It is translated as CASSLDGGPNYGYTF. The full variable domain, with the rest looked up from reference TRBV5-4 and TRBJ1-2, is ETGVTQSPTHLIKTRGQQVTLRCSSQSGHNTVSWYQQALGQGPQFIFQYYREEENGRGNFPPRFSGLQFPNYSSELNVNALELDDSALYLCASSLDGGPNYGYTFGSGTRLTVV.

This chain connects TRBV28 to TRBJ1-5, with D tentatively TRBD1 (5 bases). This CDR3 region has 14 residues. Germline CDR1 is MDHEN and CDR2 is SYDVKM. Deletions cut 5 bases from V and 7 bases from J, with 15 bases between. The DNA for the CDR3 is TGTGCCAGCAGTCCCAGGGCCGTCGAACAGCCCCAGCATTTT. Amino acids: CASSPRAVEQPQHF.